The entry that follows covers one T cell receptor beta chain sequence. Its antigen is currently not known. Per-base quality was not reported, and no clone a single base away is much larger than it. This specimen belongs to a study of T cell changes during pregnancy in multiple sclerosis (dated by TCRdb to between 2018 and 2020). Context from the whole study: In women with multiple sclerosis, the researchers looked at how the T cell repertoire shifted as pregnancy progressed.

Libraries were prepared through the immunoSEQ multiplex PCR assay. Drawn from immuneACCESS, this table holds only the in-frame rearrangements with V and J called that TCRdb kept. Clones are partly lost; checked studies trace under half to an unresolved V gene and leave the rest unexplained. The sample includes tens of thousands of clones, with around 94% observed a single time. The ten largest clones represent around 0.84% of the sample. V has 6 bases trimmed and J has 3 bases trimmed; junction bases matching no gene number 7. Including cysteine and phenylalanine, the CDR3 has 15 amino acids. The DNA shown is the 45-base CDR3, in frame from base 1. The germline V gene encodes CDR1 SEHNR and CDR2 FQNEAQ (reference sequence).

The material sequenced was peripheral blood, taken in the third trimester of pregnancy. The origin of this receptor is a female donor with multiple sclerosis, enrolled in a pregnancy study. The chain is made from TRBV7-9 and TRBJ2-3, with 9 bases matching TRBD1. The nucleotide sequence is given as TGTGCCAGCAGTCCGGACAGGGGACGGACAGATACGCAGTATTTT. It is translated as CASSPDRGRTDTQYF.